This TCR beta chain derives from a study of identifying expanded T cells in peripheral blood. The repertoire was sequenced with immunoSEQ multiplex PCR; TCRdb's copy has only in-frame clones and lacks some. The sample holds about 90,000 clones, roughly 86% seen once. Remarks on this clone: Its antigen is not identified.

During the collection period, no donor immune events like infections were recorded. General study findings and limits: Clone count variance between roughly two-week samples rose with total template count. About 1.2 clones differed between technical replicates, versus around 15 and 19 over time.

The receptor comes from a person between 18 and 70 years old in good health. What was sequenced was blood.

The CDR3 bases are TGCGCCAGCAGCCCAGGCAGGGAAGCTTTCTTT. Its protein is CASSPGREAFF. The genes are TRBV5-1 and TRBJ1-1; no clear D gene. This CDR3 has 11 amino acids. The V gene lost 4 bases and the J gene lost 8 bases, with 9 bases spanning the gap. Germline lookup yields CDR1 SGHRS and CDR2 YFSETQ.